This is a list of T cell receptor beta chains from one sample in a study of T cells in Graves' hyperthyroidism and ophthalmopathy. TCRdb passed the multiplex PCR reads through MiXCR, listing each CDR3 protein once. This sample has approximately 400,000 distinct CDR3 sequences; just under 25% occur once, and the top ten carry around 70%. Sequencing was performed on blood. These receptors were obtained from a man aged 45 to 65 with Graves' hyperthyroidism. CDR3s include the opening cysteine and the closing phenylalanine or tryptophan. Each record gives: V gene, clone size, D gene, J gene, CDR3 DNA, CDR3 protein. D genes are given only for firm matches. Size is omitted from some rows. Given values are once, few, many or a class for expanded clones.

TRBV5-5,few,TRBD1,TRBJ1-5,TGTGCCAGCAGCTTAGAGGGGGCAGGGCAGCCCCAGCATTTT,CASSLEGAGQPQHF
TRBV30,many,NA,TRBJ1-1,TGTGCCTGGACTTCGCTTAGTCAGGAAGCTTTCTTT,CAWTSLSQEAFF
TRBV18,NA,TRBD1,TRBJ1-4,TGTGCCAGCTCACTCCGGACAGGGATGGAACTGTTTTTT,CASSLRTGMELFF
TRBV7-9,NA,NA,TRBJ1-1,TGTGCCAGCAGCTCAAACCGGGCCTCTCTAGGGAGCACTGAAGCTTTCTTT,CASSSNRASLGSTEAFF
TRBV11-2,many,TRBD1,TRBJ2-7,TGTGCCAGCAGCTTAGCCCCTTCCGGGACAGGGGCTAGAGAGCAGTACTTC,CASSLAPSGTGAREQYF
TRBV27,NA,NA,TRBJ2-7,TGTGCCAGCAGTTTATCCCCATACCGGGAGCAGTACTTC,CASSLSPYREQYF
TRBV5-1,NA,TRBD2,TRBJ2-5,TGCGCCAGCAGCCTCGGGACTAGCGGGAGGGCCCCCGAGGAGACCCAGTACTTC,CASSLGTSGRAPEETQYF
TRBV7-8,many,TRBD2,TRBJ2-1,TGTGCCAGCAGCCAGCGGGGACTTAAAGACAATGAGCAGTTCTTC,CASSQRGLKDNEQFF
TRBV28,many,NA,TRBJ1-1,TGTGCCAGCAGACCCGGTGGGGAGTTCACTGAAGCTTTCTTT,CASRPGGEFTEAFF
TRBV19,NA,NA,TRBJ2-6,TGTGCCAGTAGTTTTTGGGGGGGGGGCCCGTGGTCTGGGGCCAACGTCCTGACTTTC,CASSFWGGGPWSGANVLTF
TRBV3-1,NA,TRBD2,TRBJ2-7,TGTGCCAGCAGCCAAGACGGGACTAGCGGCAACGAGCAGTACTTC,CASSQDGTSGNEQYF
TRBV5-1,NA,TRBD1,TRBJ1-2,TGCGCCAGCAGCGAACAGGGGGCGGATGGCTACACCTTC,CASSEQGADGYTF
TRBV5-1,few,NA,TRBJ2-1,TGCGCCAGCAGCTTTGCGGGTGGGCTAATGTATGAGCAGTTCTTC,CASSFAGGLMYEQFF
TRBV27,few,NA,TRBJ1-1,TGTGCCAGCAGATTCGGACACATGAACACTGAAGCTTTCTTT,CASRFGHMNTEAFF
TRBV5-1,NA,NA,TRBJ2-1,TGCGCCAGCAGCTTGGGGCTAGATGTCAATGAGCAGTTCTTC,CASSLGLDVNEQFF
TRBV20-1,many,NA,TRBJ2-7,TGCAGTGCGGGAGGCGCGGCCTCCTACGAGCAGTACTTC,CSAGGAASYEQYF
TRBV3-1,few,NA,TRBJ1-3,TGTGCCAGCAGCCAGTATACTGGGGTAGCAAACACCATATATTTT,CASSQYTGVANTIYF
TRBV9,few,TRBD1,TRBJ2-1,TGTGCCAGCAGCGCCCTCGAGAGACAGGGAGACAATGAGCAGTTCTTC,CASSALERQGDNEQFF
TRBV28,few,NA,TRBJ2-2,TGTGCCAGCCGGTTCGCGAACACCGGGGAGCTGTTTTTT,CASRFANTGELFF
TRBV6-2/TRBV6-3,NA,NA,TRBJ2-1,TGTGCCATTCGGGGCGGTTACAATGAGCAGTTCTTC,CAIRGGYNEQFF
TRBV7-3,NA,NA,TRBJ2-2,TGTGCCAGCAGCTCCGACAGTGCTAACACCGGGGAGCTGTTTTTT,CASSSDSANTGELFF
TRBV28,few,NA,TRBJ2-7,TGTGCCAGCAGTTTGTGGGGAGGACGGTCTCACGAGCAGTACTTC,CASSLWGGRSHEQYF
TRBV20-1,few,NA,TRBJ2-3,TGCAGTGCAAGTTTAGGAACAGATACGCAGTATTTT,CSASLGTDTQYF
TRBV28,few,NA,TRBJ2-7,TGTGCCAGTCGGATAGACAGTTCCTACGAGCAGTACTTC,CASRIDSSYEQYF
TRBV24-1,NA,TRBD2,TRBJ2-1,TGTGCCACCAGTCCCGGGACTAGCGGCAGCTCCTACAATGAGCAGTTCTTC,CATSPGTSGSSYNEQFF
TRBV11-2,many,NA,TRBJ2-3,TGTGCCAGCAGCCCCCTGTTGACAGATACGCAGTATTTT,CASSPLLTDTQYF
TRBV6-1,NA,NA,TRBJ1-5,TGTGCCAGCCGGGTCAGGTTGGACGGTCAGCCCCAGCATTTT,CASRVRLDGQPQHF
TRBV9,NA,NA,TRBJ1-3,TGTGCCAGCAGCGTAGATGTAGAAGGAAACACCATATATTTT,CASSVDVEGNTIYF
TRBV7-3,NA,TRBD2,TRBJ2-3,TGTGCCAGCAGCTTAGAGCGGGGCAGCACAGATACGCAGTATTTT,CASSLERGSTDTQYF
TRBV28,NA,NA,TRBJ1-1,TGTGCCAGCAGTCTCCAGCGATTGAACACTGAAGCTTTCTTT,CASSLQRLNTEAFF
TRBV12-3/TRBV12-4,NA,NA,TRBJ2-3,TGTGCCAGCAGTTGGGGAGGGGGCGCCGGGACAGATACGCAGTATTTT,CASSWGGGAGTDTQYF
TRBV28,many,NA,TRBJ2-7,TGTGCCAGTGGTGCACCCTACGAGCAGTACTTC,CASGAPYEQYF
TRBV5-1,NA,NA,TRBJ1-5,TGCGCCAGCAGACCTGAAGGGGGGTCTAATCAGCCCCAGCATTTT,CASRPEGGSNQPQHF
TRBV7-9,few,NA,TRBJ1-2,TGTGCCAGCAGCCCCGGGGAGGGCTATGGCTACACCTTC,CASSPGEGYGYTF
TRBV20-1,NA,NA,TRBJ2-1,TGCAGTGCTAGTCCCCCTGATGCCTACAATGAGCAGTTCTTC,CSASPPDAYNEQFF
TRBV27,NA,NA,TRBJ2-6,TGTGCCAGCAGTGGACAGCACTCTGGGGCCAACGTCCTGACTTTC,CASSGQHSGANVLTF
TRBV11-2,few,NA,TRBJ2-7,TGTGCCAGCAGCTTAGGGTTGACGACATTAGGCTACGAGCAGTACTTC,CASSLGLTTLGYEQYF
TRBV11-2,few,TRBD2,TRBJ2-6,TGTGCCAGCAGCTTGGCGGGAGGTCTTTCCTCTGGGGCCAACGTCCTGACTTTC,CASSLAGGLSSGANVLTF
TRBV27,few,NA,TRBJ2-4,TGTGCCAGCAGTTTACAGCTCCCAAGCCCTGAAAACATTCAGTACTTC,CASSLQLPSPENIQYF
TRBV12-3/TRBV12-4,NA,NA,TRBJ2-3,TGTGCCAGCAGTCGCAACGACGGGGGAGATACGCAGTATTTT,CASSRNDGGDTQYF
TRBV6-6,NA,NA,TRBJ2-5,TGTGCCAGCAGTTACGCTCCGGACTCTCACTGGGAGACCCAGTACTTC,CASSYAPDSHWETQYF
TRBV11-3,NA,TRBD2,TRBJ2-3,TGTGCCAGCAGCCAAGACCCCCGGGAGGGAGGGACAGATACGCAGTATTTT,CASSQDPREGGTDTQYF
TRBV5-1,few,NA,TRBJ2-7,TGCGCCAGCAGAACCGGGACTGTCTACGAGCAGTACTTC,CASRTGTVYEQYF
TRBV5-1,few,NA,TRBJ2-3,TGCGCCAGCAGCCCTGACGTCCCCACAGATACGCAGTATTTT,CASSPDVPTDTQYF
TRBV11-2,NA,NA,TRBJ2-2,TGTGCCCACGAAGGGGGCAGGGGAGGGACCGGGGAGCTGTTTTTT,CAHEGGRGGTGELFF
TRBV7-9,few,TRBD1,TRBJ1-4,TGTGCCAGCAGCCGGACAGGGGATATGCTGGCTAATGAAAAACTGTTTTTT,CASSRTGDMLANEKLFF
TRBV7-8,many,TRBD2,TRBJ2-7,TGTGCCAGCAGCTTGGGTAGCGGGATGGGCTCCTACGAGCAGTACTTC,CASSLGSGMGSYEQYF
TRBV20-1,few,TRBD1,TRBJ1-2,TGCAGTGCTAGAGATACAGGGGACACATATGGCTACACCTTC,CSARDTGDTYGYTF
TRBV3-1,NA,NA,TRBJ1-2,TGTGCCGGCAGCCAAAGTTCCACACGGCGGACCGTAGGAGGCTACACCTTC,CAGSQSSTRRTVGGYTF
TRBV7-2,few,NA,TRBJ1-3,TGTGCCAGCAGCTTAGTTCGGGGCTCTGGAAACACCATATATTTT,CASSLVRGSGNTIYF
TRBV2,many,TRBD2,TRBJ2-1,TGTGCCAGCAGTTACGGAGGTAGCGGGGGGCTCAATGAGCAGTTCTTC,CASSYGGSGGLNEQFF
TRBV20-1,NA,TRBD1,TRBJ2-3,TGCAGTGCTAGAGATCCCGCAGGGGGCGGGACAGATACGCAGTATTTT,CSARDPAGGGTDTQYF
TRBV12-3/TRBV12-4,few,NA,TRBJ1-5,TGTGCCAGCAGTTTGACCCTGGCGGATCAGCCCCAGCATTTT,CASSLTLADQPQHF
TRBV11-2,few,TRBD1,TRBJ1-3,TGTGCCACCAGCTGGGACAGGGCTGGAAACACCATATATTTT,CATSWDRAGNTIYF
TRBV6-5,NA,NA,TRBJ2-2,TGTGCCAGCAGTTACAGGGCAGATGGGGACTTGTTTTTT,CASSYRADGDLFF
TRBV27,NA,TRBD2,TRBJ2-5,TGTGCCAGCAGTCGAAGGACTAGCTTAGAGACCCAGTACTTC,CASSRRTSLETQYF
TRBV10-2,NA,TRBD2,TRBJ2-5,TGCGCCATTTGGGGACTAGCTCGGGAGACCCAGTACTTC,CAIWGLARETQYF